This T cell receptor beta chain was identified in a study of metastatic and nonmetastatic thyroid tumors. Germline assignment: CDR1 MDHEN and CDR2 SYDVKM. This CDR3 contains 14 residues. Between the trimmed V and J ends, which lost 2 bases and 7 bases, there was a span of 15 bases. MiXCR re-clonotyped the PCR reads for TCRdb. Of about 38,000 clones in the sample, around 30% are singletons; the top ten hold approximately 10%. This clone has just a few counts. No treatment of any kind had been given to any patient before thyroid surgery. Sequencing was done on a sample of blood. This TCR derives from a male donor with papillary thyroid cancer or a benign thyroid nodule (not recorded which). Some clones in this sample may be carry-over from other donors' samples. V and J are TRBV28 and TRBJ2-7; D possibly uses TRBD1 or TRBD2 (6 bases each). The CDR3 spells CASSLDLTGAEQYF. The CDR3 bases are TGTGCCAGCAGTTTAGACCTCACGGGGGCGGAGCAGTACTTC. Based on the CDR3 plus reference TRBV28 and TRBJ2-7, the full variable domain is DVKVTQSSRYLVKRTGEKVFLECVQDMDHENMFWYRQDPGLGLRLIYFSYDVKMKEKGDIPEGYSVSREKKERFSLILESASTNQTSMYLCASSLDLTGAEQYFGPGTRLTVT.